What follows are 23 T cell receptor beta chains derived from one specimen sequenced in a study of CD8+ T cells in alopecia areata. cDNA serving as the sequencing template came from extracted, reverse transcribed RNA. The protocol was immunoSEQ multiplex PCR, while the TCRdb copy is restricted to in-frame clones and leaves out a portion. This sample has about 5,800 clones, with 55% to 65% found just once. Treatment noted: oral pan-JAK inhibitor, 5-10 mg twice daily. Specimens obtained from alopecia areata patients comprised lesional scalp punch biopsies and peripheral blood. The input for sequencing was skin, taken between weeks 30 and 35, from a patient treated with tofacitinib. The receptors originated from a human donor with alopecia areata.

This clone was seen a handful of times. J is TRBJ2-2 and V is TRBV9; TRBD1 is a possible D gene (5 bases). CDR1 is SGDLS, CDR2 YYNGEE, per germline. V lost 9 bases and J lost 6, with 9 bases in between. The CDR3 contains 11 residues. The CDR3 loop reads CATGWPGELFF. DNA of the CDR3: TGTGCCACAGGGTGGCCCGGGGAGCTGTTTTTT.

On this clone: The junction departs from germline at one end; a sequencing error may be responsible. V is TRBV7-9 and J is TRBJ1-1, with a weak D call TRBD1 (6 bases). Germline assignment: CDR1 SEHNR and CDR2 FQNEAQ (reference sequence). The CDR3 loop spans 15 amino acids. The DNA for the CDR3 is TGTGCCAGCAGCCCAAACGAGGGGGTGAACGCTGAAGCTTTCTTT. As protein: CASSPNEGVNAEAFF. Complete variable domain (other parts from reference TRBV7-9 and TRBJ1-1): DTGVSQNPRHKITKRGQNVTFRCDPISEHNRLYWYRQTLGQGPEFLTYFQNEAQLEKSRLLSDRFSAERPKGSFSTLEIQRTEQGDSAMYLCASSPNEGVNAEAFFGQGTRLTVV.

J is TRBJ1-1 and V is TRBV5-1; 7 bases line up with TRBD1. The CDR3 spans 14 residues. The germline V gene encodes CDR1 SGHRS and CDR2 YFSETQ. Unmatched junction bases numbered 9, after V lost 3 bases and J lost 7 bases. The CDR3 DNA reads TGCGCCAGCAGCTCACAAACAGGGGCCCTTGAAGCTTTCTTT. Protein: CASSSQTGALEAFF.

This clone was picked up a small number of times. The chain carries TRBV19 and TRBJ1-4; 7 nucleotides agree with TRBD1. Germline trimming cut 7 bases from V and 7 bases from J; bases unmatched to any gene: 12. The CDR3 sequence is 15 residues long. Germline CDR1 is LNHDA and CDR2 is SQIVND (reference sequence). In DNA, the CDR3 is TGTGCCAGTACCGCCCAACAGGGGAAGGGTGAAAAACTGTTTTTT. The encoded protein is CASTAQQGKGEKLFF.

The chain has TRBV10-2 and TRBJ1-1; D is unresolved. Germline CDR1 is WSHSY and CDR2 is SAAADI. CDR3 length: 16 residues. The germline V and J ends were trimmed by 11 bases and 7 bases, with 29 bases remaining between them. CDR3 coding DNA: TGCGCCGCGAGAGTTGCCTCGCTCCGTCACAGCGATGAAGCTTTCTTT. This gives the protein CAARVASLRHSDEAFF.

This chain links TRBV19 with TRBJ1-1, with D possibly being TRBD1 (5 bases). With 5 bases removed from V and 6 bases from J, the gap between germline ends came to 10 bases. The CDR3 extends over 12 amino acids. Germline V gene data show CDR1 as LNHDA and CDR2 as SQIVND (reference sequence). This chain's CDR3 is CASSGGKAEAFF. Here the CDR3 DNA reads TGTGCCAGTAGTGGGGGTAAGGCTGAAGCTTTCTTT.

As DNA, the CDR3 is TGTGCCAGCAGCCGTGGACTAGCGGGGCGGATATCGCAGTATTTT. This gives the protein CASSRGLAGRISQYF. The genes are TRBV7-2 and TRBJ2-3; 12 positions match TRBD2. The V gene end was trimmed by 5 bases and the J gene end by 10 bases; junction bases not matched to a gene: 10. CDR3 length: 15 amino acids. CDR1 is SGHTA and CDR2 is FQGNSA in the germline V gene.

This clone turned up a few times. The gene calls are TRBV5-1 and TRBJ1-3; D is uncertain. The CDR3 length is 17 residues. V lost 1 base, J lost 1 base, and 15 bases lay in between. CDR1 SGHRS and CDR2 YFSETQ come from the germline V gene. CDR3 sequence: CASSLNPGAGSGNTIYF. The CDR3 DNA reads as TGCGCCAGCAGCTTGAATCCGGGCGCGGGGTCTGGAAACACCATATATTTT.

As to this clone: A much larger clonotype is one base distant, so this may be a read error. The sample has other DNA sequences that encode this CDR3 too. The rearrangement uses TRBV4-1 and TRBJ2-5, with D tentatively TRBD1 or TRBD2 (6 bases each). The CDR3 runs 15 residues. V was cut by 0 bases and J by 13 bases, with 21 bases left in between. Looked up from germline, CDR1 is MGHRA and CDR2 is YSYEKL. The CDR3 nucleotides read TGCGCCAGCAGCCAAGATGGAGGGGGTGACTCCCGGCTGTACTTC. Translated, it gives CASSQDGGGDSRLYF.

J is TRBJ2-7 and V is TRBV10-3; 11 bases line up with TRBD2. V was pared by 2 bases and J by 4 bases, with 1 base of the junction left unmatched. Germline CDR1 ENHRY, CDR2 SYGVKD. There are 14 residues in the CDR3. The CDR3 here is CAISETSGRYEQYF. The DNA for the CDR3 is TGTGCCATCAGTGAGACTAGCGGGAGATACGAGCAGTACTTC.

Concerning this clone: One end of the junction fails to match germline, which may point to a read error. Other DNA variants within this sample encode the same CDR3. This chain connects TRBV5-1 to TRBJ2-7; 9 bases match TRBD1. The CDR3 length is 16 residues. Germline V CDR1 and CDR2: SGHRS, YFSETQ. CDR3 sequence: CASSEGGTGMIYEQYF. Here the CDR3 DNA reads TGTGCCAGCAGCGAAGGGGGGACAGGGATGATTTACGAGCAGTACTTC.

The gene calls are TRBV19 and TRBJ1-2; TRBD1 aligns across 7 bases. The CDR3 is 15 amino acids. The V and J ends lost 5 bases and 2 bases, in that order; junction bases with no gene match: 8. CDR1 is LNHDA and CDR2 is SQIVND in the germline V gene (reference sequence). CDR3 bases: TGTGCCAGTAGTTCACTCTCGACAGGGAACTATGGCTACACCTTC. This translates into CASSSLSTGNYGYTF.

The chain links TRBV7-2 to TRBJ2-2; no clear D. Germline assignment: CDR1 SGHTA and CDR2 FQGNSA. The CDR3 contains 12 residues. V gave up 2 bases and J gave up 7 bases, with 5 bases separating them. Here the CDR3 reads CASSLFYGELFF. In DNA form, the CDR3 reads TGTGCCAGCAGCTTATTTTACGGGGAGCTGTTTTTT. Filled out from reference TRBV7-2 and TRBJ2-2, the complete variable domain reads GAGVSQSPSNKVTEKGKDVELRCDPISGHTALYWYRQSLGQGLEFLIYFQGNSAPDKSGLPSDRFSAERTGGSVSTLTIQRTQQEDSAVYLCASSLFYGELFFGEGSRLTVL.

The chain carries TRBV29-1 and TRBJ2-7; 8 bases line up with TRBD2. This CDR3 is built from 12 residues. Looked up from germline, CDR1 is SQVTM and CDR2 is ANQGSEA. Trimming at V came to 7 bases and at J to 4 bases, leaving 6 bases not matched to a gene. The CDR3 spells CSAQRGRYEQYF. CDR3 nucleotides: TGCAGCGCCCAGCGGGGGCGATACGAGCAGTACTTC.

V is TRBV27 and J is TRBJ2-3, with a possible D match to TRBD1 (5 bases). Germline loops: CDR1 MNHEY, CDR2 SMNVEV (reference sequence). Trimming left V 0 bases short and J 7 bases short, with 11 bases between. There are 14 residues in the CDR3. CDR3: CASSLSTGPNTQYF. The CDR3 DNA is TGTGCCAGCAGTTTATCCACAGGACCTAATACGCAGTATTTT.

In this sample, this clone turned up once. This rearrangement joins TRBV6-1 to TRBJ1-2; maybe TRBD1 (6 bases). Germline assignment: CDR1 MNHNS and CDR2 SASEGT. V was clipped by 4 bases and J by 3 bases, with 18 bases between them. The CDR3 consists of 16 residues. This chain's CDR3 is CASSAWGGGWDYGYTF. In nucleotides, the CDR3 is TGTGCCAGCAGTGCCTGGGGTGGGGGCTGGGACTATGGCTACACCTTC.

V and J are TRBV19 and TRBJ2-3; 10 bases are a match to TRBD1. This CDR3 comprises 16 residues. Germline lookup yields CDR1 LNHDA and CDR2 SQIVND (reference sequence). V was clipped by 2 bases and J by 5 bases; unmatched bases: 7. The CDR3 bases are TGTGCCAGTAGTATATGGACAGGGGGGAAGAAAGATACGCAGTATTTT. Encoded protein: CASSIWTGGKKDTQYF.

This clone occurred a few times. The chain joins TRBV11-3 to TRBJ2-3, with D maybe TRBD2 (5 bases). V lost 5 bases and J 6 bases, leaving 12 bases between the germline ends. There are 13 residues in the CDR3. CDR1 and CDR2 (germline): SGHNT, YENEEA. The CDR3 protein is CASSEGHRDTQYF. The CDR3, as DNA: TGTGCCAGCAGCGAGGGCCACCGGGATACGCAGTATTTT.

The V gene is TRBV7-9, the J gene TRBJ1-3, with TRBD1 matching 7 bases. This CDR3 region has 16 residues. V dropped 2 bases and J dropped 2; count of bases not matched to a gene: 6. CDR1 is SEHNR, CDR2 FQNEAQ, per germline (reference sequence). The CDR3 is CASSLRLQGTGNTIYF. The CDR3 region has the DNA TGTGCCAGCAGCTTAAGACTACAGGGGACTGGAAACACCATATATTTT.

V gene TRBV5-6 combines with J gene TRBJ1-5, with 8 positions matching TRBD1. This CDR3 has 18 amino acids. The germline CDR1 and CDR2 sequences are SGHDT and YYEEEE. With 0 bases clipped from V and 3 bases from J, the junction kept 11 bases outside the gene matches. The CDR3 sequence is CASSLGFSTGALNQPQHF. The CDR3 DNA reads as TGTGCCAGCAGCTTGGGTTTTTCGACAGGGGCTCTCAATCAGCCCCAGCATTTT.

The chain uses TRBV9 and TRBJ2-7; 7 bases map to TRBD1. The CDR3 runs 16 residues. Germline V gene lookup returns CDR1 SGDLS and CDR2 YYNGEE. The ends lost 0 bases at V and 6 bases at J; junction bases unmatched: 12. CDR3 region: CASSVDGRKQGPEQYF. Written as DNA, the CDR3 is TGTGCCAGCAGCGTAGACGGTAGGAAACAGGGGCCCGAGCAGTACTTC.

The J gene is TRBJ1-2, the V gene TRBV6-6; 8 bases map to TRBD1. V gave up 0 bases and J gave up 5 bases; unmatched junction bases: 2. The length of the CDR3 is 14 residues. The germline CDR1 and CDR2 sequences are MNHNY and SVGAGI (reference sequence). CDR3 in amino acids: CASSYSGQAYGYTF. The CDR3 DNA reads as TGTGCCAGCAGTTACTCGGGACAGGCTTATGGCTACACCTTC.

The rearrangement joins TRBV10-3 to TRBJ2-1, with 12 bases fitting TRBD2. The germline CDR1 and CDR2 sequences are ENHRY and SYGVKD. The CDR3 has 15 residues. The V gene end was trimmed by 3 bases and the J gene end by 8 bases; junction bases not matched to a gene: 5. CDR3 amino acids: CAISDRLAGDDEQFF. CDR3 DNA sequence: TGTGCCATCAGTGACCGACTAGCGGGAGATGATGAGCAGTTCTTC.